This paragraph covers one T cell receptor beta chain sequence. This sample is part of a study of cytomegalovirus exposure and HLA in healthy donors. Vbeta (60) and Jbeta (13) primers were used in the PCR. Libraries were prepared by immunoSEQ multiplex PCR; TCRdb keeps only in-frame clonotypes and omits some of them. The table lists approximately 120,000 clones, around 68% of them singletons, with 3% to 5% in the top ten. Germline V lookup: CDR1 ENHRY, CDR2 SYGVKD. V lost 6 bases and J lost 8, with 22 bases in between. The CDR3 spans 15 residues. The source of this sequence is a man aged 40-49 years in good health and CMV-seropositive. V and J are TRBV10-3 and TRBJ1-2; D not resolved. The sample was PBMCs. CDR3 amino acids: CAIRPTPEPAVGYTF. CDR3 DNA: TGTGCCATCAGACCTACACCGGAACCAGCGGTGGGCTACACCTTC.